Each of the 5 T cell receptor beta chains below was sequenced from the same sample in a study of blood T cell repertoires in COVID-19. The table came from immunoSEQ multiplex PCR; TCRdb's copy has only in-frame clones and leaves some out. Of 200,000 or so clones in the sample, just under 85% are singletons; the top ten hold about 1.3%. Material for sequencing was PBMCs or T cells enriched from blood (not recorded which). The receptors were sampled from a woman aged 40 to 49 with acute COVID-19.

This clone was picked up one time. The chain carries TRBV2 and TRBJ1-1, with D unclear. The CDR3 is 14 amino acids. Germline V gene lookup returns CDR1 SNHLY and CDR2 FYNNEI. Trimming stripped 2 bases from V and 5 bases from J, with 12 bases between. The CDR3: CASSERSGRTEAFF. The CDR3, as DNA: TGTGCCAGCAGTGAAAGATCCGGGAGAACTGAAGCTTTCTTT.

The V and J genes are TRBV3-1 (or the pseudogene TRBV3-2) and TRBJ2-5, with TRBD2 matching 8 bases. J was trimmed by 1 base and V by 3 bases; bases with no gene match: 4. CDR3 length equals 15 residues. Looked up from germline, CDR1 is LGHDT and CDR2 is YNNKEL (reference sequence). The CDR3: CASSQLAGFQETQYF. The CDR3 nucleotides are TGTGCCAGCAGCCAGCTAGCGGGCTTCCAAGAGACCCAGTACTTC.

The V gene is TRBV5-4, the J gene TRBJ1-4; the D is unclear. Germline V gene lookup returns CDR1 SGHNT and CDR2 YYREEE (reference sequence). The ends were cut back, 0 bases at V and 6 bases at J, with 15 bases in the middle. This CDR3 comprises 16 residues. The DNA for the CDR3 is TGTGCCAGCAGCTTGGATCCCGTGAGGATTGATGAAAAACTGTTTTTT. Its translation is CASSLDPVRIDEKLFF.

V is TRBV9 and J is TRBJ1-6; 9 positions match TRBD1. This CDR3 spans 16 amino acids. Germline V CDR1 and CDR2: SGDLS, YYNGEE. The ends lost 3 bases at V and 5 bases at J; junction bases unmatched: 6. The CDR3 nucleotides are TGTGCCAGCAGCGCCTTGGACAGGGGAGATAATTCACCCCTCCACTTT. Translation gives CASSALDRGDNSPLHF.

The rearrangement links TRBV27 to TRBJ1-1; D not certain. Per the germline V gene, CDR1 is MNHEY and CDR2 is SMNVEV (reference sequence). With 2 bases removed from V and 1 base from J, the gap between germline ends came to 14 bases. This CDR3 spans 16 amino acids. This CDR3 reads CASSLAPFVGNTEAFF. The CDR3, as DNA: TGTGCCAGCAGTTTAGCACCCTTCGTCGGGAACACTGAAGCTTTCTTT.